This T cell receptor beta chain derives from a study of cytomegalovirus exposure and HLA in healthy donors (dated by TCRdb to 2017 to 2019). About the study as a whole: The 666 repertoires of the first cohort and the 110 or so validation repertoires were produced on the same platform, according to a later analysis. The aim of the study was to test whether cataloging public T cell receptors could identify signatures of past pathogen exposure. In addition to the first cohort of several hundred subjects, a separate validation cohort of 130 or so different subjects was used. The study combined high-throughput TCR immunosequencing, statistical association of individual TCRs with disease status, and machine learning to predict cytomegalovirus infection status.

The germline V gene encodes CDR1 SGDLS and CDR2 YYNGEE. Spanning cysteine to phenylalanine, the CDR3 consists of 17 amino acids. Just the 51-base CDR3 DNA is kept, in frame starting at base 1. Between the V and J ends, shortened by 4 bases and 3 bases respectively, the junction contains 21 bases. The method was the immunoSEQ multiplex PCR assay. Per the source publication's procedure: To diagnose cytomegalovirus status from the catalog of TCR beta chain sequences, a statistical classification framework was built. TCRdb carries this immuneACCESS record with in-frame sequences only. Its versions omit some clonotypes, under half of them owing to an unresolved V gene in the studies checked, with the rest unexplained. The V and J calls and clone size were taken over from that table, and D and trimming were inferred from the DNA. The sample table lists around 130,000 clones, about 90% of them with a count of one. Approximately 1.5% of the sample is taken by the ten largest.

The paper's findings and limits, for the study overall: All 120 or so repertoires were used to score co-occurrence in the validation cohort in a later analysis, because that analysis had no HLA typing for the cohort. Most TCR sequences were observed very rarely across donors, whereas some public TCRs were present in many individuals. A total of roughly 160 TCR beta chains were listed by the study as associated with cytomegalovirus. The classifier was reported to diagnose cytomegalovirus status with high specificity and sensitivity in both the original cohort and the validation cohort. The authors suggested that the approach could potentially be extended to other disease states and immunological phenotypes. A later analysis found that TCRs clustered in the first cohort also tended to co-occur in the 120 validation repertoires, with 94% of cluster scores above 0. In vitro tests confirmed that a few of the cytomegalovirus-associated TCR beta chains recognize cytomegalovirus antigens.

Donors formed part of the validation cohort, which comprised about 130 subjects and was distinct from the first cohort of roughly 600 subjects. With regard to this clone: Which antigen it targets is not known. Base-call qualities are not available, and no considerably larger clone is one nucleotide away.

Sequencing input: PBMCs. The chain links TRBV9 with TRBJ2-3, with a tentative D gene TRBD2 over 5 matching bases. The TCR was taken from a young man in good health and CMV-seronegative. The CDR3 has the sequence CASSYSSSPLLTDTQYF. The sequence in DNA is TGTGCCAGCAGCTACTCTTCTAGCCCCCTCCTAACAGATACGCAGTATTTT.